The 16 T cell receptor beta chains presented below share a single source sample, sequenced in a study of T-cell reconstitution after alpha-beta-depleted transplantation in children. Preparation of the TCRbeta library involved a method that used unique molecular identifiers. MiXCR, applied by TCRdb to the PCR reads, yields one record per CDR3 protein. The sample includes some 550,000 distinct CDR3 sequences, approximately 22% of them seen just once. This specimen consisted of PBMCs, mostly from graft donor cells, obtained 360 days after TCRalphabeta/CD19-depleted stem cell transplant. The receptors originated from a boy younger than two who had a stem cell transplant for acute myeloid leukemia, so the T cells may come from the graft donor.

In its sample, this clonotype was seen many times. The CDR3 nucleotides read TGTGCCATCAGTGGACCGGGACAGGGTACCTTGGGCACTGAAGCTTTCTTT. It encodes CAISGPGQGTLGTEAFF. The chain joins TRBV10-3 to TRBJ1-1; 9 bases align to TRBD1. This CDR3 contains 17 residues. The germline gives CDR1 ENHRY, CDR2 SYGVKD. V trimming: 4 bases; J trimming: 4 bases; junction bases outside the gene matches: 13.

The genes are TRBV6-1 and TRBJ2-5, with 9 bases that match TRBD2. In germline, CDR1 is MNHNS, CDR2 SASEGT. Trimming took 5 bases from V and 4 from J; bases not matched to a gene: 5. The CDR3 consists of 14 residues. The CDR3 DNA reads as TGTGCCAGCAGTCAAAGGACTAGCGCAGAGACCCAGTACTTC. Translated, it gives CASSQRTSAETQYF.

To note about this clonotype: A much larger clone is a single base away; this may be a read error. Here the CDR3 DNA reads TGCCCCAGCAGCTTGGAGGGATTTGAGACCCAGTACTTC. Residues: CPSSLEGFETQYF. The chain employs TRBV5-1 and TRBJ2-5, with D perhaps TRBD2 (6 bases). The germline V gene encodes CDR1 SGHRS and CDR2 YFSETQ. The CDR3 has 13 residues. The variable domain in full, with the rest retrieved from reference TRBV5-1 and TRBJ2-5, is KAGVTQTPRYLIKTRGQQVTLSCSPISGHRSVSWYQQTPGQGLQFLFEYFSETQRNKGNFPGRFSGRQFSNSRSEMNVSTLELGDSALYLCPSSLEGFETQYFGPGTRLLVL.

This clonotype appeared many times. The chain combines TRBV7-2 with TRBJ2-1; no reliable D call. In germline, CDR1 is SGHTA, CDR2 FQGNSA. The ends were cut back, 1 base at V and 9 bases at J, with 10 bases in the middle. This CDR3 is 13 amino acids long. CDR3 DNA sequence: TGTGCCAGCAGCTTAGAGGTTGGGATTGAGCAGTTCTTC. Its protein is CASSLEVGIEQFF.

This clonotype came up many times. The rearrangement links TRBV20-1 to TRBJ2-7; weak D call: TRBD2 (5 bases). In germline, CDR1 is DFQATT, CDR2 SNEGSKA (reference sequence). Trimming cost V 3 bases and J 0 bases, with 9 bases left between them. The CDR3 has 13 residues. CDR3 coding DNA: TGCAGTGCTAGGTTGGACTTCTCCTACGAGCAGTACTTC. It encodes CSARLDFSYEQYF.

This clonotype was detected many times. The V gene is TRBV6-5, the J gene TRBJ2-2, with D tentatively TRBD2 (5 bases). The CDR3 has 14 residues. From germline, CDR1 is MNHEY and CDR2 SVGAGI. V was shortened by 6 bases and J by 4 bases, with 12 bases between the two germline ends. This CDR3 reads CASSRGWGTGELFF. CDR3 in DNA: TGTGCCAGCAGCCGAGGGTGGGGCACCGGGGAGCTGTTTTTT.

This clonotype has a handful of counts. The chain has TRBV12-3 or TRBV12-4 and TRBJ2-1; perhaps TRBD2 as D (6 bases). Deletions cut 5 bases from V and 4 bases from J, with 15 bases between. The CDR3 is made up of 15 amino acids. This CDR3 is CASSPLGGLYNEQFF. DNA for the CDR3: TGTGCCAGCAGTCCTCTGGGGGGTCTTTACAATGAGCAGTTCTTC.

The V call is TRBV28, the J call TRBJ2-3; 8 bases align to TRBD2. Germline V gene data show CDR1 as MDHEN and CDR2 as SYDVKM. The V gene end was trimmed by 3 bases and the J gene end by 4 bases; junction bases not matched to a gene: 6. The CDR3 runs 15 residues. The CDR3 DNA follows: TGTGCCAGCAGTTTTGGGCGGGGGGTAGCAGATACGCAGTATTTT. Translated: CASSFGRGVADTQYF.

The table lists this clonotype with many counts. The V gene is TRBV7-9, the J gene TRBJ1-5, with 7 bases matching TRBD1. This CDR3 is built from 14 residues. The V and J ends lost 3 bases and 5 bases, in that order; junction bases with no gene match: 4. CDR1 and CDR2 from the germline V gene are SEHNR and FQNEAQ (reference sequence). The CDR3 DNA follows: TGTGCCAGCAGCTTGGGACAGAGAGATCAGCCCCAGCATTTT. It specifies CASSLGQRDQPQHF. The full variable domain, its missing parts supplied by reference TRBV7-9 and TRBJ1-5, is DTGVSQNPRHKITKRGQNVTFRCDPISEHNRLYWYRQTLGQGPEFLTYFQNEAQLEKSRLLSDRFSAERPKGSFSTLEIQRTEQGDSAMYLCASSLGQRDQPQHFGDGTRLSIL.

This clonotype was counted between two and nine times. The gene calls are TRBV4-3 and TRBJ1-1; D might be TRBD1 (5 bases). The CDR3 is 15 residues long. Deletions cut 3 bases from V and 3 bases from J, with 14 bases between. Germline V gene data show CDR1 as LGHNA and CDR2 as YSLEER. The chain's CDR3 is CASSQGAGPHTEAFF. DNA for the CDR3: TGCGCCAGCAGCCAGGGCGCGGGGCCTCACACTGAAGCTTTCTTT.

In nucleotides, the CDR3 is TGCAGCGTTGGACAGGTTTCTACCGGGGAGCTGTTTTTT. Its protein product is CSVGQVSTGELFF. The chain joins TRBV29-1 to TRBJ2-2, with a possible D match to TRBD1 (6 bases). Looked up from germline, CDR1 is SQVTM and CDR2 is ANQGSEA. V lost 4 bases and J lost 5, with 11 bases in between. The CDR3 runs to 13 residues.

This clonotype was seen once. The V and J genes are TRBV20-1 and TRBJ1-5; possibly TRBD1 for D (5 bases). V dropped 8 bases and J dropped 2 bases, with 7 bases sitting between them. This CDR3 has 11 amino acids. Per germline, CDR1 DFQATT and CDR2 SNEGSKA (reference sequence). The chain's CDR3 is CSTGGNQPQHF. In nucleotides, the CDR3 is TGCAGTACGGGGGGCAATCAGCCCCAGCATTTT.

For the CDR3, the DNA is TGCGCCAGCAGCTTTAGGCCTTACACAGATACGCAGTATTTT. Translating it yields CASSFRPYTDTQYF. The V gene is TRBV5-1, the J gene TRBJ2-3; D gene unclear. V was trimmed by 2 bases and J by 2 bases, leaving 9 bases between them. The CDR3 extends over 14 amino acids. CDR1 and CDR2 (germline): SGHRS, YFSETQ.

This clonotype occurred many times. The J gene is TRBJ1-2, the V gene TRBV3-1; tentatively, D is TRBD1 (6 bases). Deletions cut 3 bases from V and 4 bases from J, with 21 bases between. This CDR3 comprises 17 residues. Germline V gene sequence: CDR1 LGHDT, CDR2 YNNKEL (reference sequence). For the CDR3, the DNA is TGTGCCAGCAGCCAGAGGAATCCGGGACAAGGGGGCTATGGCTACACCTTC. Amino acid sequence: CASSQRNPGQGGYGYTF.

This chain connects TRBV20-1 to TRBJ2-1; 8 bases line up with TRBD2. Germline V CDR1 and CDR2: DFQATT, SNEGSKA (reference sequence). This CDR3 spans 16 amino acids. With 4 bases clipped from V and 9 bases from J, the junction kept 17 bases outside the gene matches. Here the CDR3 reads CSATRRGLGAASEQFF. The CDR3, as DNA: TGCAGTGCTACCCGGAGGGGACTAGGGGCGGCTAGTGAGCAGTTCTTC.

This clonotype came up many times. The chain joins TRBV5-1 to TRBJ2-2; possible D gene TRBD1, 7 bases. V was pared by 7 bases and J by 4 bases, with 14 bases between. The CDR3 is 14 amino acids. The V gene's germline CDR1 is SGHRS and CDR2 YFSETQ. This chain's CDR3 is CASQRQGGTGELFF. The CDR3 DNA sequence: TGCGCCAGCCAGCGACAGGGAGGCACCGGGGAGCTGTTTTTT. Looking up the rest from reference TRBV5-1 and TRBJ2-2 gives the full variable domain: KAGVTQTPRYLIKTRGQQVTLSCSPISGHRSVSWYQQTPGQGLQFLFEYFSETQRNKGNFPGRFSGRQFSNSRSEMNVSTLELGDSALYLCASQRQGGTGELFFGEGSRLTVL.